Sequencing of this T cell receptor (beta chain) was carried out in a study of CD8 T cells in ankylosing spondylitis. The study's findings and limits: Disease-linked clones bore a CD8+ phenotype, appearing relatively rarely in peripheral blood. It appeared that ankylosing spondylitis blood was characterized by a TCR beta motif of fewer than ten highly homologous variants.

The germline V gene has CDR1 SNHLY and CDR2 FYNNEI. The CDR3 is 13 amino acids. Trimming stripped 7 bases from V and 4 bases from J, with 11 bases between. Each CDR3 protein is one row after TCRdb ran MiXCR on the 5' RACE reads. The data hold approximately 400,000 distinct CDR3 sequences, with roughly 26% observed a single time. This clonotype was seen more than once but under ten times. What it binds is not known. The chain combines TRBV2 with TRBJ2-1; TRBD2 is a possible D gene (5 bases). Sequencing was done on a sample of blood, either unsorted or a sorted T cell fraction (not recorded which). The sequence was collected from a male donor with ankylosing spondylitis. The CDR3 DNA follows: TGTGCCAGCACCGAGACGGGGTACAATGAGCAGTTCTTC. This encodes CASTETGYNEQFF.